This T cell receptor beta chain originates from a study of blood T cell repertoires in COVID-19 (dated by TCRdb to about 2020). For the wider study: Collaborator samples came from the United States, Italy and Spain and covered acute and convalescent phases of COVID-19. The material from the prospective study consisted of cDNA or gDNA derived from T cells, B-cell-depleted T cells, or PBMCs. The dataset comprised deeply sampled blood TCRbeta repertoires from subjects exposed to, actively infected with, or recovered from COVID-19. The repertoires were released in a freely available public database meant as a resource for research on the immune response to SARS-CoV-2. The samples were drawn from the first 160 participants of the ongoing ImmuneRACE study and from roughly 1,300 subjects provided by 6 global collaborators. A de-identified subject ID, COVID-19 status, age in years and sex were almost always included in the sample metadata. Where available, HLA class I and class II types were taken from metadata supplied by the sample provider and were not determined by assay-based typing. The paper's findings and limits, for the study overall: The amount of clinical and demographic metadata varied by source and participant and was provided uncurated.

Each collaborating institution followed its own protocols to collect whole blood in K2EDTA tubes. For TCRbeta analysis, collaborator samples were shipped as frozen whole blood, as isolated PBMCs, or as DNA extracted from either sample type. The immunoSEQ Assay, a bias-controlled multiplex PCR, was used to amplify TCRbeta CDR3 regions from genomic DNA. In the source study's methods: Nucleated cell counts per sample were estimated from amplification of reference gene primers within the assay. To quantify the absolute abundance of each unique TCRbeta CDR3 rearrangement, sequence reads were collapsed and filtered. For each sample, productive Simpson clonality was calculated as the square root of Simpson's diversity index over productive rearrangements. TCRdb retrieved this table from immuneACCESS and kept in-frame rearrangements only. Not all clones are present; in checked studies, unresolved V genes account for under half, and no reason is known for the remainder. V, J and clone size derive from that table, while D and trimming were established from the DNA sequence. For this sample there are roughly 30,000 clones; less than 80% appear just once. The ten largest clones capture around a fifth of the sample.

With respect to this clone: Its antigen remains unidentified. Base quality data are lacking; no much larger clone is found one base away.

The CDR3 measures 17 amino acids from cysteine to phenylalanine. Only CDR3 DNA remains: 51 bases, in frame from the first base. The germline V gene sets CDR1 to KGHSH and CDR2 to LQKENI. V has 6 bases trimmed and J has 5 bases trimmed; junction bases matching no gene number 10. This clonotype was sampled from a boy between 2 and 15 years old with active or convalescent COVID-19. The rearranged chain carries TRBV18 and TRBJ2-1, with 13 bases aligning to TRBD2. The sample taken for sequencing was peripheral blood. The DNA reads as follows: TGTGCCAGCTCCCTCACGGCACTAGCGGGAGGGAACAATGAGCAGTTCTTC. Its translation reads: CASSLTALAGGNNEQFF.